The 24 T cell receptor beta chains below come from one sample, sequenced in a study of T cells in Graves' hyperthyroidism and ophthalmopathy. Researchers took RNA transcripts and amplified the TCR beta CDR3 regions from them. HTBI primers were the set used in a first-round RT-PCR of the TCR CDR3. TCRdb re-called the multiplex PCR reads through MiXCR, storing one row per CDR3 protein. The sample consists of about 660,000 distinct CDR3 sequences, nearly 45% of them appearing once. The sequencing input was peripheral blood or thyroid tissue (not recorded which). These receptor sequences come from an adult man with Graves' disease, either hyperthyroidism or ophthalmopathy (not recorded which).

This chain uses TRBV7-2 with TRBJ2-5, with 10 bases lining up with TRBD1. After removal of 7 bases from V and 4 bases from J, the junction contained 9 bases not matched to a gene. The CDR3 has 15 amino acids. Germline V gene sequence: CDR1 SGHTA, CDR2 FQGNSA. The DNA of the CDR3 is TGTGCCAGCACTAATCCGACAGGGGGCACAGAGACCCAGTACTTC. It codes for CASTNPTGGTETQYF. The full variable domain, with the rest looked up from reference TRBV7-2 and TRBJ2-5, is GAGVSQSPSNKVTEKGKDVELRCDPISGHTALYWYRQSLGQGLEFLIYFQGNSAPDKSGLPSDRFSAERTGGSVSTLTIQRTQQEDSAVYLCASTNPTGGTETQYFGPGTRLLVL.

CDR3 protein: CASSIRGTNTGELFF. CDR3 bases: TGTGCCAGTAGTATCCGGGGTACGAACACCGGGGAGCTGTTTTTT. The rearrangement links TRBV19 to TRBJ2-2; TRBD2 is a possible D gene (5 bases). CDR1 and CDR2 (germline): LNHDA, SQIVND (reference sequence). The CDR3 length is 15 residues. Trimming cost V 3 bases and J 0 bases, with 8 bases left between them.

V is TRBV27 and J is TRBJ1-6, with 7 bases identical to TRBD1. The CDR3 covers 14 residues. V shed 9 bases, J shed 8 bases, and the junction held 10 bases outside the gene matches. CDR1 is MNHEY, CDR2 SMNVEV, per germline (reference sequence). The CDR3 region has the DNA TGTGCCAGTTTGCCGCTGACAGGGTATTCACCCCTCCACTTT. Its translation: CASLPLTGYSPLHF.

There are many counts of this clonotype. The chain combines TRBV25-1 with TRBJ2-5, with TRBD1 matching over 7 bases. CDR1 is MGHDK and CDR2 is SYGVNS in the germline V gene. There are 13 residues in the CDR3. The junction had 4 bases not matched to a gene; V was cut back by 6 bases and J by 3 bases. The CDR3 nucleotides read TGTGCCAGCAGCTGGGACAGAAAAGAGACCCAGTACTTC. Translation: CASSWDRKETQYF.

The DNA of the CDR3 is TGTGCCAGCAGCAGAAGCGGGGGAATGGTAGAGACCCAGTACTTC. Protein sequence: CASSRSGGMVETQYF. V usage is TRBV11-2 and J usage is TRBJ2-5; 8 bases agree with TRBD2. The CDR3 is 15 residues long. Germline CDR1 and CDR2: SGHAT and FQNNGV. Losses at the gene ends were 5 bases for V and 4 bases for J; bases not matched to a gene: 9.

The chain carries TRBV29-1 and TRBJ1-2; D gene ambiguous. Germline-derived CDR1 and CDR2 are SQVTM and ANQGSEA. The V and J ends lost 7 bases and 3 bases respectively, with 6 bases between them. The CDR3 length is 10 residues. Here the CDR3 DNA reads TGCAGCGCATACGACTATGGCTACACCTTC. Its translation is CSAYDYGYTF. Full variable domain (outside the CDR3, taken from reference TRBV29-1 and TRBJ1-2): SAVISQKPSRDICQRGTSLTIQCQVDSQVTMMFWYRQQPGQSLTLIATANQGSEATYESGFVIDKFPISRPNLTFSTLTVSNMSPEDSSIYLCSAYDYGYTFGSGTRLTVV.

The gene calls are TRBV29-1 and TRBJ2-6; 8 bases match TRBD1. Germline loops: CDR1 SQVTM, CDR2 ANQGSEA. J lost 3 bases, V lost 7 bases, and 14 bases had no gene match. The CDR3 has 17 amino acids. CDR3 DNA: TGCAGCGCGGAAGTGGAGACAGGGGCCCTTGGGGCCAACGTCCTGACTTTC. Translation gives CSAEVETGALGANVLTF.

This clonotype appeared a few times. V and J are TRBV25-1 and TRBJ2-5, with D possibly being TRBD1 (6 bases). Trimming removed 6 bases at V and 2 bases at J, with 16 bases between. CDR1 is MGHDK and CDR2 is SYGVNS in the germline V gene. This CDR3 has 15 amino acids. The DNA for the CDR3 is TGTGCCAGCAGCCTATATACCGGGACACAAGAGACCCAGTACTTC. Translated: CASSLYTGTQETQYF.

This clonotype occurred many times. V gene TRBV9 combines with J gene TRBJ1-1; the D gene is possibly TRBD1 (5 bases). Germline V gene lookup returns CDR1 SGDLS and CDR2 YYNGEE. This CDR3 has 15 amino acids. Trimming cost V 0 bases and J 3 bases, with 12 bases left between them. The chain's CDR3 is CASSVGRVADTEAFF. The DNA for the CDR3 is TGTGCCAGCAGCGTAGGCAGGGTGGCGGACACTGAAGCTTTCTTT.

This clonotype was counted at least ten times. The rearrangement links TRBV29-1 to TRBJ1-1, with 8 bases lining up with TRBD1. The germline gives CDR1 SQVTM, CDR2 ANQGSEA. J was trimmed by 2 bases and V by 7 bases; bases with no gene match: 6. The CDR3 totals 13 residues. This CDR3 is CSGGGTGNTEAFF. CDR3 bases: TGCAGCGGGGGAGGGACAGGCAACACTGAAGCTTTCTTT.

This clonotype has ten or more counts. The chain joins TRBV13 to TRBJ2-7; 11 bases agree with TRBD1. Germline loops: CDR1 PRHDT, CDR2 FYEKMQ (reference sequence). V lost 5 bases and J lost 3; bases outside the gene matches: 9. This CDR3 region has 16 residues. CDR3 coding DNA: TGTGCCAGCAGCCCACACCCGGGACAGGGGGACTACGAGCAGTACTTC. Encoded protein: CASSPHPGQGDYEQYF.

This clonotype was seen more than once but under ten times. The V and J genes are TRBV7-6 and TRBJ2-7; 7 nucleotides align to TRBD1. Germline V gene sequence: CDR1 SGHVS, CDR2 FNYEAQ. The CDR3 has 13 residues. The V and J ends lost 4 bases and 7 bases, in that order; junction bases with no gene match: 7. DNA of the CDR3: TGTGCCAGCAGCTGGACAGGCTCCGGAGAGCAGTACTTC. It is translated as CASSWTGSGEQYF.

The rearrangement joins TRBV12-3 or TRBV12-4 to TRBJ1-4; D might be TRBD1 (5 bases). Trimming stripped 7 bases from V and 6 bases from J, with 12 bases between. The CDR3 extends over 13 amino acids. The DNA for the CDR3 is TGTGCCAGCAAGGACGGGGGGGATGAAAAACTGTTTTTT. It encodes CASKDGGDEKLFF.

With regard to this clonotype: A junction boundary mismatches the germline segment, possibly from a read error. The chain couples TRBV7-6 to TRBJ2-7, with TRBD1 matching over 8 bases. Looked up from germline, CDR1 is SGHVS and CDR2 is FNYEAQ. The CDR3 covers 16 residues. CDR3 protein: CAGSAPPGQAFYEQYF. Written as DNA, the CDR3 is TGTGCCGGCAGCGCCCCTCCGGGACAGGCCTTTTACGAGCAGTACTTC.

This clonotype was recorded at least ten times. The chain uses TRBV11-2 and TRBJ1-2; a possible D gene is TRBD1 (5 bases). From germline, CDR1 is SGHAT and CDR2 FQNNGV. Trimming left V 3 bases short and J 4 bases short, with 12 bases between. CDR3 length: 14 residues. This CDR3 reads CASSFGPGPYGYTF. As DNA, the CDR3 is TGTGCCAGCAGCTTCGGTCCAGGGCCCTATGGCTACACCTTC.

Ten or more counts support this clonotype. The chain uses TRBV29-1 and TRBJ1-1; possibly TRBD1 for D (5 bases). Between the trimmed V and J ends, which lost 5 bases and 3 bases, there was a span of 10 bases. This CDR3 contains 12 residues. Germline-derived CDR1 and CDR2 are SQVTM and ANQGSEA. CDR3 DNA: TGCAGCGTTCTGGACACCTACACTGAAGCTTTCTTT. Its translation: CSVLDTYTEAFF.

The chain uses TRBV24-1 and TRBJ2-5; D is possibly TRBD2 (5 bases). The CDR3 has 14 amino acids. Germline CDR1 KGHDR, CDR2 SFDVKD. V was shortened by 4 bases and J by 0 bases, with 8 bases between the two germline ends. The CDR3: CATSDGEYQETQYF. The CDR3 region has the DNA TGTGCCACCAGTGACGGGGAGTACCAAGAGACCCAGTACTTC.

This sequence joins TRBV15 and TRBJ2-5; 13 bases are shared with TRBD2. J lost 5 bases, V lost 3 bases, and 9 bases had no gene match. Germline CDR1 reads LNHNV; CDR2 reads YYDKDF (reference sequence). CDR3 length: 17 residues. The CDR3 DNA sequence: TGTGCCACCAGCAGCTTGGGGACTAGCGGGATTGGGGAGACCCAGTACTTC. Amino acids: CATSSLGTSGIGETQYF.

V is TRBV7-9 and J is TRBJ2-5; TRBD1 matches at 12 bases. The DNA end is a closer match to TRBJ2-7, so the J assignment may be wrong. The CDR3 has 15 residues. CDR1 is SEHNR and CDR2 is FQNEAQ in the germline V gene (reference sequence). CDR3 coding DNA: TGTGCCAGCAGCAAAGGGACAGGGGGCGCGTACGAGCAGTACTTC. Translating it yields CASSKGTGGAYEQYF.

This clonotype was seen repeatedly, ten times or more. The chain recombines TRBV7-8 with TRBJ1-2; 7 nucleotides agree with TRBD1. J lost 7 bases, V lost 1 base, and 6 bases had no gene match. The V gene's germline CDR1 is SGHVS and CDR2 FQNEAQ. The CDR3 extends over 14 amino acids. As DNA, the CDR3 is TGTGCCAGCAGCTTAGGACCAGGGGGTCCTGGCTACACCTTC. Its translation: CASSLGPGGPGYTF.

In its sample, this clonotype was seen a few times. One end of the junction does not line up with germline, which may come from a read error. This chain joins TRBV7-8 and TRBJ1-5, with 7 bases identical to TRBD1. There are 16 residues in the CDR3. Looked up from germline, CDR1 is SGHVS and CDR2 is FQNEAQ. The CDR3 protein is CAISAHAGQSNQPQHF. CDR3 DNA: TGTGCCATCAGCGCCCACGCGGGACAGTCCAATCAGCCCCAGCATTTT. The full variable domain, with the rest looked up from reference TRBV7-8 and TRBJ1-5, is GAGVSQSPRYKVAKRGQDVALRCDPISGHVSLFWYQQALGQGPEFLTYFQNEAQLDKSGLPSDRFFAERPEGSVSTLKIQRTQQEDSAVYLCAISAHAGQSNQPQHFGDGTRLSIL.

The chain links TRBV20-1 to TRBJ2-5, with a tentative D call TRBD2 (6 bases). CDR3 length: 11 residues. Germline assignment: CDR1 DFQATT and CDR2 SNEGSKA (reference sequence). Between the trimmed V and J ends, which lost 7 bases and 5 bases, there was a span of 11 bases. The CDR3 loop is CSGGVLETQYF. As DNA, the CDR3 is TGCAGTGGGGGGGTGCTCGAGACCCAGTACTTC.

The rearrangement links TRBV10-2 to TRBJ1-1, with 10 positions matching TRBD1. With V trimmed by 6 bases and J by 6 bases, 10 bases remained unmatched. CDR1 and CDR2 (germline): WSHSY, SAAADI. The CDR3 has 15 amino acids. This CDR3 is CASRSPGTGAPEAFF. The DNA for the CDR3 is TGCGCCAGCAGATCTCCCGGGACAGGGGCTCCTGAAGCTTTCTTT.

This clonotype occurred a few times. This rearrangement joins TRBV19 to TRBJ1-6; 7 bases match TRBD1. Germline assignment: CDR1 LNHDA and CDR2 SQIVND (reference sequence). This CDR3 contains 15 residues. The ends lost 3 bases at V and 9 bases at J; junction bases unmatched: 8. This chain's CDR3 is CASSISTGQISPLHF. CDR3 DNA sequence: TGTGCCAGTAGTATTTCGACAGGGCAAATTTCACCCCTCCACTTT.